This T cell receptor beta chain was profiled in a study of CD8 T cells in ankylosing spondylitis. Germline assignment: CDR1 DFQATT and CDR2 SNEGSKA (reference sequence). Trimming left V 2 bases short and J 8 bases short, with 12 bases between. The CDR3 totals 12 residues. Each CDR3 protein is one row after TCRdb ran MiXCR on the 5' RACE reads. This table holds just under 350,000 distinct CDR3 sequences, approximately 15% found once. The sequenced material came from blood, either unsorted or a sorted T cell fraction (not recorded which). This clonotype was sampled from a male donor with ankylosing spondylitis or in good health (not recorded which). The chain couples TRBV20-1 to TRBJ1-2; D unclear. This CDR3 reads CSARIFPGGYTF. The CDR3 bases are TGCAGTGCTAGAATATTCCCGGGCGGCTACACCTTC.